The 21 T cell receptor beta chains in this list originate from one sample, sequenced in a study of blood T cell repertoires in COVID-19. Data came from immunoSEQ multiplex PCR; TCRdb stores just in-frame clones and leaves some out. The sample lists 150,000 to 200,000 clones, around 87% seen once, with around a tenth in the top ten. Sequencing input: peripheral blood. The source of these receptors is a woman in her sixties or seventies with COVID-19, enrolled during active disease.

The chain is built from TRBV2 and TRBJ2-3; 12 bases line up with TRBD1. The CDR3 length is 15 residues. CDR1 and CDR2 from the germline V gene are SNHLY and FYNNEI. The J segment lost 7 bases and the V segment lost 6 bases, leaving 8 bases of the junction unmatched. The CDR3 DNA reads as TGTGCCAGCAGCGAGGGACAGGGGGCCGGGAATACGCAGTATTTT. Its protein product is CASSEGQGAGNTQYF.

CDR3 sequence (DNA): TGTGCCAGCAGCCCGACAGGGGAGGGTGGCTACACCTTC. Its protein is CASSPTGEGGYTF. The chain combines TRBV7-3 with TRBJ1-2; the match to TRBD1 covers 8 bases. Trimming at V came to 5 bases and at J to 7 bases, leaving 6 bases not matched to a gene. This CDR3 has 13 amino acids. The germline V gene encodes CDR1 SGHTA and CDR2 FQGTGA.

The chain links TRBV5-1 to TRBJ1-1; D is undetermined. Germline V CDR1 and CDR2: SGHRS, YFSETQ. V lost 7 bases, J lost 3 bases, and 19 bases lay in between. The CDR3 is made up of 15 amino acids. The DNA of the CDR3 is TGCGCCAGCTCCTTTGGGAGGGAGGGTGACACTGAAGCTTTCTTT. As protein: CASSFGREGDTEAFF.

The chain uses TRBV5-1 and TRBJ2-1; D remains unclear. Trimming stripped 4 bases from V and 0 bases from J, with 11 bases between. The CDR3 runs 15 residues. Germline assignment: CDR1 SGHRS and CDR2 YFSETQ. CDR3 sequence: CASSLFPSSYNEQFF. The CDR3 region has the DNA TGCGCCAGCAGCCTGTTTCCGAGCTCCTACAATGAGCAGTTCTTC. The whole variable domain, filled in from reference TRBV5-1 and TRBJ2-1, reads KAGVTQTPRYLIKTRGQQVTLSCSPISGHRSVSWYQQTPGQGLQFLFEYFSETQRNKGNFPGRFSGRQFSNSRSEMNVSTLELGDSALYLCASSLFPSSYNEQFFGPGTRLTVL.

This clone was seen a single time. The rearrangement joins TRBV6-6 to TRBJ2-5; TRBD2 aligns across 8 bases. Per germline, CDR1 MNHNY and CDR2 SVGAGI (reference sequence). Trimming cost V 0 bases and J 5 bases; bases outside gene matches: 8. There are 16 residues in the CDR3. The CDR3 loop is CASSYSYGGGMETQYF. CDR3 nucleotide sequence: TGTGCCAGCAGTTACTCCTACGGGGGGGGGATGGAGACCCAGTACTTC.

The chain employs TRBV28 and TRBJ2-5; D gene ambiguous. The CDR3 has 14 residues. Per the germline V gene, CDR1 is MDHEN and CDR2 is SYDVKM. Trimming removed 3 bases from V and 5 bases from J, with 13 bases in between. The DNA of the CDR3 is TGTGCCAGCAGTTTGTTGGGCAGGTTGGAGACCCAGTACTTC. It is translated as CASSLLGRLETQYF.

The rearrangement links TRBV6-6 to TRBJ1-1; D call uncertain. Per the germline V gene, CDR1 is MNHNY and CDR2 is SVGAGI (reference sequence). V was pared by 6 bases and J by 0 bases, with 11 bases between. This CDR3 is 14 amino acids long. The CDR3 region is CASSRLAVNTEAFF. The CDR3 DNA sequence: TGTGCCAGCAGCCGACTTGCAGTGAACACTGAAGCTTTCTTT.

The chain couples TRBV3-1 (or the pseudogene TRBV3-2) to TRBJ2-5; TRBD2 agrees at 8 bases. The germline gives CDR1 LGHDT, CDR2 YNNKEL (reference sequence). This CDR3 has 14 amino acids. With 4 bases clipped from V and 1 base from J, the junction kept 2 bases outside the gene matches. The CDR3 nucleotides read TGTGCCAGCAGCCGTCGGGGGGGCCAAGAGACCCAGTACTTC. It encodes CASSRRGGQETQYF.

The gene calls are TRBV27 and TRBJ1-5; 7 nucleotides match TRBD1. The length of the CDR3 is 15 residues. The germline gives CDR1 MNHEY, CDR2 SMNVEV (reference sequence). J lost 7 bases, V lost 4 bases, and 10 bases had no gene match. CDR3 residues: CASSSEQGQLQPQHF. The CDR3, as DNA: TGTGCCAGCAGTTCTGAACAGGGACAGCTCCAGCCCCAGCATTTT.

The gene calls are TRBV13 and TRBJ2-2; 7 bases line up with TRBD1. This CDR3 region has 14 residues. Trimming at V came to 7 bases and at J to 4 bases, leaving 6 bases not matched to a gene. Germline V gives CDR1 PRHDT, CDR2 FYEKMQ (reference sequence). Here the CDR3 DNA reads TGTGCCAGCACCGAAACAGGGGTCACCGGGGAGCTGTTTTTT. Translating gives CASTETGVTGELFF.

The genes are TRBV19 and TRBJ1-2; D is uncertain. The CDR3 loop spans 19 amino acids. CDR1 is LNHDA, CDR2 SQIVND, per germline (reference sequence). Trimming stripped 3 bases from V and 0 bases from J, with 23 bases between. The CDR3 reads CASSMAPYGGDSPNYGYTF. The CDR3 coding sequence is TGTGCCAGTAGTATGGCCCCTTACGGTGGAGACTCACCTAACTATGGCTACACCTTC. Filled out from reference TRBV19 and TRBJ1-2, the complete variable domain reads DGGITQSPKYLFRKEGQNVTLSCEQNLNHDAMYWYRQDPGQGLRLIYYSQIVNDFQKGDIAEGYSVSREKKESFPLTVTSAQKNPTAFYLCASSMAPYGGDSPNYGYTFGSGTRLTVV.

The V gene is TRBV5-1, the J gene TRBJ1-3, with a possible D match to TRBD1 (5 bases). Per germline, CDR1 SGHRS and CDR2 YFSETQ. Trimming shortened V by 4 bases and J by 0 bases, and 8 bases separated the two germline ends. The CDR3 has 14 amino acids. The CDR3 sequence is CASSPTGSGNTIYF. CDR3 DNA: TGCGCCAGCAGCCCCACAGGCTCTGGAAACACCATATATTTT.

The chain carries TRBV5-1 and TRBJ1-2; 12 bases agree with TRBD1. Trimming took 3 bases from V and 4 from J; bases not matched to a gene: 4. This CDR3 is built from 15 residues. Germline V CDR1 and CDR2: SGHRS, YFSETQ. In DNA form, the CDR3 reads TGCGCCAGCAGCTCAGGGACAGGGGGCACCTATGGCTACACCTTC. This encodes CASSSGTGGTYGYTF.

V and J are TRBV11-1 and TRBJ2-2; 11 bases line up with TRBD2. The CDR3 sequence is 16 residues long. After removal of 2 bases from V and 4 bases from J, the junction contained 3 bases not matched to a gene. Germline-derived CDR1 and CDR2 are SGHAT and FQDESV (reference sequence). CDR3 protein: CASSLTSGGGTGELFF. DNA of the CDR3: TGTGCCAGCAGCTTAACTAGCGGGGGTGGCACCGGGGAGCTGTTTTTT.

V gene TRBV2 combines with J gene TRBJ2-1; D remains unclear. The germline V and J ends were trimmed by 4 bases and 8 bases, with 15 bases remaining between them. Germline V lookup: CDR1 SNHLY, CDR2 FYNNEI. The CDR3 covers 14 residues. The CDR3 sequence is CASSVIYGEDEQFF. The CDR3 DNA reads as TGTGCCAGCAGTGTTATCTACGGAGAGGATGAGCAGTTCTTC.

V is TRBV4-1 and J is TRBJ2-1; 8 bases are shared with TRBD1. CDR3 length: 16 residues. Trimming removed 3 bases from V and 4 bases from J; junction bases left unmatched: 8. Per germline, CDR1 MGHRA and CDR2 YSYEKL. CDR3 loop: CASSHLGQGNYNEQFF. CDR3 in DNA: TGCGCCAGCAGCCACCTCGGACAGGGAAATTACAATGAGCAGTTCTTC.

This chain joins TRBV5-4 and TRBJ1-3; tentatively, D is TRBD1 (5 bases). Trimming removed 7 bases at V and 2 bases at J, with 13 bases between. The CDR3 spans 14 residues. The germline V gene has CDR1 SGHNT and CDR2 YYREEE (reference sequence). The CDR3 loop reads CASGRGIPGNTIYF. As DNA, the CDR3 is TGTGCCAGCGGGCGGGGCATCCCTGGAAACACCATATATTTT.

The chain employs TRBV2 and TRBJ2-7; TRBD1 matches at 9 bases. The CDR3 runs 16 residues. With 5 bases clipped from V and 5 bases from J, the junction kept 13 bases outside the gene matches. Germline V gene sequence: CDR1 SNHLY, CDR2 FYNNEI. The chain's CDR3 is CASSIYTGGRRNEQYF. The DNA of the CDR3 is TGTGCCAGCAGTATCTATACAGGGGGCCGAAGGAACGAGCAGTACTTC. The full variable domain, completed using reference TRBV2 and TRBJ2-7, is EPEVTQTPSHQVTQMGQEVILRCVPISNHLYFYWYRQILGQKVEFLVSFYNNEISEKSEIFDDQFSVERPDGSNFTLKIRSTKLEDSAMYFCASSIYTGGRRNEQYFGPGTRLTVT.

V gene TRBV20-1 combines with J gene TRBJ1-5, with D uncertain. Germline CDR1 and CDR2: DFQATT and SNEGSKA (reference sequence). The V gene lost 8 bases and the J gene lost 7 bases, with 12 bases spanning the gap. The CDR3 length is 11 residues. The CDR3 nucleotides are TGCAGTATTAGTACAGACCAGCCCCAGCATTTT. The encoded protein is CSISTDQPQHF.

V and J are TRBV5-1 and TRBJ2-7; 10 bases line up with TRBD1. Germline values: CDR1 SGHRS, CDR2 YFSETQ. Trimming removed 4 bases from V and 0 bases from J; junction bases left unmatched: 7. There are 16 residues in the CDR3. As DNA, the CDR3 is TGCGCCAGCAGCGCCCCGACAGGGGGCCTCTCCTACGAGCAGTACTTC. Protein product: CASSAPTGGLSYEQYF.

The rearrangement joins TRBV2 to TRBJ1-5; D is perhaps TRBD1 (5 bases). V lost 3 bases to trimming and J lost 2 bases, with 8 bases between them. Germline CDR1 is SNHLY and CDR2 is FYNNEI. CDR3 size: 14 residues. The CDR3 loop is CASSDIGGNQPQHF. The CDR3 DNA sequence: TGTGCCAGCAGTGACATAGGGGGCAATCAGCCCCAGCATTTT.